The next 7 T cell receptor beta chains were all read from a single sample in a study of blood T cell repertoires in COVID-19. TCRdb's copy holds only in-frame clones and misses some; the assay was immunoSEQ multiplex PCR. In the table there are about 240,000 clones, around 87% of which are singletons. Sample: peripheral blood. The origin of the receptors is a woman between 65 and 79 years old with active or convalescent COVID-19.

The chain joins TRBV25-1 to TRBJ1-2, with 9 nucleotides matching TRBD1. The germline V gene has CDR1 MGHDK and CDR2 SYGVNS. V trimming: 6 bases; J trimming: 2 bases; junction bases outside the gene matches: 4. CDR3 length: 14 residues. CDR3 region: CASRGQGNNYGYTF. CDR3 coding DNA: TGTGCCAGCAGGGGACAGGGCAACAACTATGGCTACACCTTC.

V and J are TRBV11-2 and TRBJ2-3, with 12 positions matching TRBD2. The J segment lost 2 bases and the V segment lost 4 bases, leaving 4 bases of the junction unmatched. The CDR3 covers 16 residues. The germline V gene has CDR1 SGHAT and CDR2 FQNNGV. The CDR3 nucleotides are TGTGCCAGCAGCTATGGGACTAGCGGGCCCACAGATACGCAGTATTTT. This codes for CASSYGTSGPTDTQYF.

The chain uses TRBV7-2 and TRBJ1-2; 8 bases agree with TRBD1. Germline V gene lookup returns CDR1 SGHTA and CDR2 FQGNSA. V lost 2 bases to trimming and J lost 4 bases; unmatched junction nucleotides: 6. The CDR3 sequence is 15 residues long. CDR3 loop: CASSLSLDRVYGYTF. CDR3 nucleotide sequence: TGTGCCAGCAGCTTATCCTTGGACAGGGTCTATGGCTACACCTTC. Using reference TRBV7-2 and TRBJ1-2 for the parts outside the CDR3, the full variable domain is GAGVSQSPSNKVTEKGKDVELRCDPISGHTALYWYRQSLGQGLEFLIYFQGNSAPDKSGLPSDRFSAERTGGSVSTLTIQRTQQEDSAVYLCASSLSLDRVYGYTFGSGTRLTVV.

The chain couples TRBV7-2 to TRBJ1-1; no firm D call. V dropped 6 bases and J dropped 2 bases, with 16 bases sitting between them. The CDR3 length is 15 residues. Germline CDR1 is SGHTA and CDR2 is FQGNSA. The CDR3 loop is CASSTGREVNTEAFF. The CDR3, as DNA: TGTGCCAGCAGTACCGGCCGGGAAGTTAACACTGAAGCTTTCTTT.

The gene calls are TRBV7-8 and TRBJ1-1; no clear D gene. Between the trimmed V and J ends, which lost 8 bases and 1 base, there was a span of 14 bases. CDR3 size: 14 residues. Germline V gives CDR1 SGHVS, CDR2 FQNEAQ. As DNA, the CDR3 is TGTGCCAGCGCTTCCGAGAGTCCGAACACTGAAGCTTTCTTT. Translation: CASASESPNTEAFF.

The chain has TRBV5-1 and TRBJ1-2; 9 bases fit TRBD1. Germline CDR1 SGHRS, CDR2 YFSETQ. The CDR3 loop spans 14 amino acids. V lost 4 bases and J lost 7; bases outside the gene matches: 8. The CDR3, as DNA: TGCGCCAGCAGCCCACCGGCGACAGGGGGTGGCTACACCTTC. It encodes CASSPPATGGGYTF.

This clone has only a few counts. This chain joins TRBV9 and TRBJ2-7, with TRBD1 matching 8 bases. With 0 bases clipped from V and 0 bases from J, the junction kept 11 bases outside the gene matches. CDR3 length equals 18 residues. The germline CDR1 and CDR2 sequences are SGDLS and YYNGEE. The CDR3 DNA follows: TGTGCCAGCAGCGTAGCCGCAGGGCAGGGGGCTAGCTCCTACGAGCAGTACTTC. Its protein is CASSVAAGQGASSYEQYF.